A selection of T cell receptor beta chains follows, all from one sample in a study of shared clonotypes between healthy human individuals. The repertoire was sequenced with immunoSEQ multiplex PCR; TCRdb's copy has only in-frame clones and lacks some. The sample gives roughly 550,000 clones, about 95% of which show up once; 0.11% is in the top ten. Sequencing input: naive CD8+ T cells sorted from blood. These TCRs come from a woman aged 25 to 39 in good health. CDR3s include the opening cysteine and the closing phenylalanine or tryptophan. D genes are given only for firm matches. Size tells how often a clone was seen (once, few, many) or the class of an expanded clone, and some rows leave it out.

V gene	clone size	J gene	D gene	CDR3 protein	CDR3 DNA
TRBV27	-	TRBJ1-1	-	CASSWSAGTMNTEAFF	TGTGCCAGCAGTTGGTCGGCAGGGACTATGAACACTGAAGCTTTCTTT
TRBV7-6	-	TRBJ1-1	-	CASSPSEWTGNTEAFF	TGTGCCAGCAGCCCAAGCGAATGGACGGGAAACACTGAAGCTTTCTTT
TRBV5-6	-	TRBJ2-7	-	CASSLAGTLYEQYF	TGTGCCAGCAGCTTAGCAGGGACTCTGTACGAGCAGTACTTC
TRBV14	-	TRBJ2-1	-	CASNQAATEQFF	TGTGCCAGCAACCAAGCCGCGACAGAGCAGTTCTTC
TRBV6-6	once	TRBJ1-2	-	CASSSSGAYGYTF	TGTGCCAGCAGTTCCTCTGGCGCCTATGGCTACACCTTC
TRBV25-1	once	TRBJ1-2	-	CASKGPKGQGGANGYTF	TGTGCCAGCAAGGGACCCAAGGGGCAGGGTGGCGCTAATGGCTACACCTTC
TRBV28	-	TRBJ2-3	TRBD1	CASSTGERATDTQYF	TGTGCCAGCAGTACAGGGGAGAGGGCCACAGATACGCAGTATTTT
TRBV4-1	-	TRBJ2-2	-	CASSQDSLFSSGELFF	TGCGCCAGCAGCCAAGATTCCTTATTCTCCTCCGGGGAGCTGTTTTTT
TRBV2	-	TRBJ2-1	TRBD2	CASSEASGRAVYEQFF	TGTGCCAGCAGTGAGGCTAGCGGGAGGGCCGTATATGAGCAGTTCTTC
TRBV28	-	TRBJ1-2	-	CASSLSEPINYGYTF	TGTGCCAGCAGTTTATCAGAACCGATAAACTATGGCTACACCTTC
TRBV11-2	-	TRBJ2-1	-	CASSLEWLNEQFF	TGTGCCAGCAGCTTAGAATGGTTAAATGAGCAGTTCTTC
TRBV2	-	TRBJ2-5	-	CASSEVIGYGRETQYF	TGTGCCAGCAGTGAAGTAATAGGATATGGGAGAGAGACCCAGTACTTC
TRBV10-3	-	TRBJ1-4	-	CAISRRGAGEKLFF	TGTGCCATCAGTCGACGGGGGGCTGGCGAAAAACTGTTTTTT
TRBV25-1	-	TRBJ2-3	TRBD2	CASSADPSTSGITDTQYF	TGTGCCAGCAGTGCTGACCCTTCGACTAGCGGAATCACAGATACGCAGTATTTT
TRBV28	-	TRBJ2-7	TRBD2	CASSLPLDSGSYEQYF	TGTGCCAGCAGTTTACCCCTGGATAGCGGGAGTTACGAGCAGTACTTC
TRBV15	-	TRBJ2-6	TRBD1	CATSRYRGSGANVLTF	TGTGCCACCAGCAGATACAGGGGCTCTGGGGCCAACGTCCTGACTTTC
TRBV29-1	-	TRBJ1-2	TRBD1	CSVERQGVGYGYTF	TGCAGCGTTGAAAGACAGGGGGTTGGCTATGGCTACACCTTC
TRBV5-6	-	TRBJ2-2	-	CASSNRVVSTGELFF	TGTGCCAGCAGCAACAGGGTCGTTAGCACCGGGGAGCTGTTTTTT
TRBV2	-	TRBJ1-1	-	CASSPQMNTEAFF	TGTGCCAGCAGTCCTCAGATGAACACTGAAGCTTTCTTT
TRBV4-2	-	TRBJ2-1	-	CASSHAGQQFF	TGTGCCAGCAGCCATGCCGGACAGCAGTTCTTC
TRBV9	-	TRBJ2-1	-	CASSVVSSHYNEQFF	TGTGCCAGCAGCGTAGTTTCTAGCCACTACAATGAGCAGTTCTTC
TRBV5-4	-	TRBJ2-1	TRBD2	CASSLVGSGTYNEQFF	TGTGCCAGCAGCTTGGTTGGTAGCGGGACGTACAATGAGCAGTTCTTC
TRBV15	once	TRBJ2-3	-	CATSRGGAGSTDTQYF	TGTGCCACCAGCAGAGGGGGGGCAGGCAGCACAGATACGCAGTATTTT
TRBV19	-	TRBJ1-2	-	CASSIAWRGGQSAGYTF	TGTGCCAGTAGTATAGCCTGGCGGGGTGGTCAATCCGCTGGCTACACCTTC
TRBV5-1	once	TRBJ2-7	TRBD2	CASSLDGHGGTSGNYEQYF	TGCGCCAGCAGCTTGGACGGTCATGGGGGGACTAGCGGGAACTACGAGCAATACTTC
TRBV6-1	-	TRBJ2-1	-	CASSEVEFPYREQFF	TGTGCCAGCAGTGAAGTTGAGTTCCCGTATCGAGAGCAGTTCTTC
TRBV10-2	once	TRBJ2-7	TRBD1	CASSHQGANEQYF	TGCGCCAGCAGTCACCAGGGGGCAAACGAGCAGTACTTC
TRBV27	-	TRBJ1-5	TRBD1	CASSLNRGNQPQHF	TGTGCCAGCAGTCTAAACAGGGGAAATCAGCCCCAGCATTTT
TRBV5-1	-	TRBJ2-7	-	CASSPRSSYEQYF	TGCGCCAGCAGCCCTAGAAGCTCCTACGAGCAGTACTTC
TRBV27	-	TRBJ1-5	-	CASSLYLGQPQHF	TGTGCCAGCAGTTTATATCTAGGTCAGCCCCAGCATTTT
TRBV5-8	-	TRBJ1-5	-	CASSSMGPLDNQPQHF	TGTGCCAGCAGCTCAATGGGACCGTTGGACAATCAGCCCCAGCATTTT
TRBV5-1	once	TRBJ2-1	TRBD2	CASSRLADEQFF	TGCGCCAGCAGCCGACTAGCGGATGAGCAGTTCTTC
TRBV4-1	-	TRBJ2-7	-	CASSPGPAVTYEQYF	TGCGCCAGCAGCCCAGGCCCGGCAGTAACCTACGAGCAGTACTTC
TRBV11-2	-	TRBJ2-3	TRBD2	CASSLAGLAGGTDTQYF	TGTGCCAGCAGCTTAGCGGGGCTAGCGGGAGGCACAGATACGCAGTATTTT
TRBV2	-	TRBJ2-6	-	CASSEWDGIDSGANVLTF	TGTGCCAGCAGTGAATGGGACGGTATTGACTCTGGGGCCAACGTCCTGACTTTC
TRBV7-9	-	TRBJ1-1	-	CASSQGGTEAFF	TGTGCCAGCAGTCAAGGGGGGACTGAAGCTTTCTTT